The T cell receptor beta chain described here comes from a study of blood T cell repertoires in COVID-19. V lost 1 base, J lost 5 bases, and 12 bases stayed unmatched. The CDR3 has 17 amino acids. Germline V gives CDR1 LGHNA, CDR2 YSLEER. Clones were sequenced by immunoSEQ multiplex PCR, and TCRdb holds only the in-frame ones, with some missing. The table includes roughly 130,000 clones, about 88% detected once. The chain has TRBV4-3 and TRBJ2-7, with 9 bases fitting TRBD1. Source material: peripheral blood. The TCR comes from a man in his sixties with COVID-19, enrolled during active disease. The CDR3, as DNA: TGCGCCAGCAGCCAAGCATCGCCGGGACAGGGCGCCAACGAGCAGTACTTC. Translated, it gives CASSQASPGQGANEQYF.